This TCR beta chain originates from a study of T cell changes during pregnancy in multiple sclerosis. V was pared by 1 base and J by 4 bases, with 11 bases of the junction left unmatched. CDR1 is SGHTA and CDR2 is FQGTGA in the germline V gene. The CDR3 contains 17 residues. Libraries were prepared by immunoSEQ multiplex PCR; TCRdb keeps only in-frame clonotypes and omits some of them. The sample includes around 35,000 clones, over 75% seen only once; the top ten take under 15%. The TCR was taken from a female donor with multiple sclerosis, enrolled in a pregnancy study. Sequencing was performed on CD8+ T cells from peripheral blood mononuclear cells, taken in the first trimester of pregnancy. The chain couples TRBV7-3 to TRBJ2-3; 7 bases fit TRBD2. The CDR3 spells CASSLRDYLGVSDTQYF. The DNA for the CDR3 is TGTGCCAGCAGCTTAAGGGACTACCTGGGGGTGTCAGATACGCAGTATTTT.